Below are 11 T cell receptor beta chains sequenced from a single sample in a study of cytomegalovirus exposure and HLA in healthy donors. PCR employed 60 Vbeta and 13 Jbeta primers. Clones were sequenced by immunoSEQ multiplex PCR, and TCRdb holds only the in-frame ones, with some missing. This sample carries about 200,000 clones, approximately 78% of them seen once, and the ten largest clones take 2.7%. Input material: PBMCs. These receptors were collected from a middle-aged woman in good health and CMV-seronegative.

This clone was counted only a few times. The chain employs TRBV4-2 and TRBJ1-5; D perhaps matches TRBD1 (5 bases). Germline V lookup: CDR1 LGHNA, CDR2 YNFKEQ. The CDR3 runs to 16 residues. Trimming pared 1 base from V and 2 bases from J, leaving 12 bases between. Written as DNA, the CDR3 is TGTGCCAGCAGCCAAGGGGTCCAGGGTGGCAATCAGCCCCAGCATTTT. Protein sequence: CASSQGVQGGNQPQHF.

This chain connects TRBV30 to TRBJ2-1; 8 nucleotides agree with TRBD2. This CDR3 is built from 14 residues. Germline V gene data show CDR1 as GTSNPN and CDR2 as SVGIG (reference sequence). J lost 8 bases, V lost 3 bases, and 9 bases had no gene match. The CDR3 nucleotides are TGTGCCTGGAGCGATAGCGGGATCTCGGATGAGCAGTTCTTC. Encoded protein: CAWSDSGISDEQFF.

J is TRBJ1-2 and V is TRBV19, with a tentative D call TRBD1 (5 bases). V was trimmed by 7 bases and J by 4 bases, leaving 16 bases between them. The CDR3 covers 14 residues. Germline CDR1 LNHDA, CDR2 SQIVND (reference sequence). Here the CDR3 DNA reads TGTGCCAGTACCAATCCCTCAGGGATCTATGGCTACACCTTC. Translation: CASTNPSGIYGYTF.

V and J are TRBV7-3 and TRBJ2-4; 7 bases are a match to TRBD2. CDR3 length: 14 amino acids. The V and J ends lost 2 bases and 8 bases, in that order; junction bases with no gene match: 6. Germline loops: CDR1 SGHTA, CDR2 FQGTGA. The CDR3 region is CASSLGGSSHIQYF. In DNA form, the CDR3 reads TGTGCCAGCAGCTTAGGCGGGAGTAGCCACATTCAGTACTTC.

As to this clone: A far larger clone is just one base off, so this is likely a read error. This specimen includes other DNA sequences encoding the same CDR3. The chain links TRBV27 to TRBJ2-6, with 11 bases fitting TRBD1. CDR1 and CDR2 from the germline V gene are MNHEY and SMNVEV (reference sequence). The CDR3 consists of 18 residues. Germline trimming cut 6 bases from V and 0 bases from J; bases unmatched to any gene: 7. The CDR3 loop is CASSSWTGGSSGANVLTF. The CDR3 DNA reads TGTGCCAGCAGCTCCTGGACAGGGGGCAGCTCTGGGGCCAACGTCCTGACTTTC.

About this clone itself: Within the sample, other DNA sequences also encode this same CDR3. The J gene is TRBJ2-6, the V gene TRBV4-1; D unresolved. The CDR3 spans 15 residues. Between the trimmed V and J ends, which lost 4 bases and 4 bases, there was a span of 11 bases. Germline loops: CDR1 MGHRA, CDR2 YSYEKL. The CDR3 loop is CASSLSVGGANVLTF. DNA of the CDR3: TGCGCCAGCAGCCTGTCGGTCGGGGGGGCCAACGTCCTGACTTTC.

The V call is TRBV30, the J call TRBJ1-5; the D is unclear. Trimming removed 3 bases from V and 7 bases from J, with 10 bases in between. The V gene's germline CDR1 is GTSNPN and CDR2 SVGIG (reference sequence). This CDR3 comprises 12 residues. The CDR3 nucleotides read TGTGCCTGGAGCGGGGTCGGACAGCCCCAGCATTTT. This translates into CAWSGVGQPQHF. Filled out from reference TRBV30 and TRBJ1-5, the complete variable domain reads SQTIHQWPATLVQPVGSPLSLECTVEGTSNPNLYWYRQAAGRGLQLLFYSVGIGQISSEVPQNLSASRPQDRQFILSSKKLLLSDSGFYLCAWSGVGQPQHFGDGTRLSIL.

This clone was observed once. The chain combines TRBV7-8 with TRBJ2-1, with TRBD2 matching 7 bases. Germline loops: CDR1 SGHVS, CDR2 FQNEAQ. CDR3 size: 15 residues. J was trimmed by 0 bases and V by 6 bases; bases with no gene match: 5. The CDR3 loop reads CASRLERGSYNEQFF. In DNA form, the CDR3 reads TGTGCCAGCAGGCTAGAGCGGGGCTCCTACAATGAGCAGTTCTTC.

This chain uses TRBV2 with TRBJ2-2; tentatively, D is TRBD2 (5 bases). CDR3 size: 14 residues. V dropped 7 bases and J dropped 4 bases, with 13 bases sitting between them. Germline V gives CDR1 SNHLY, CDR2 FYNNEI. The CDR3 spells CASIGVRGTGELFF. CDR3 DNA: TGTGCCAGCATCGGGGTCAGAGGCACCGGGGAGCTGTTTTTT.

V and J are TRBV10-3 and TRBJ1-2; 7 nucleotides line up with TRBD1. The CDR3 contains 15 residues. CDR1 and CDR2 (germline): ENHRY, SYGVKD. V was clipped by 0 bases and J by 8 bases; unmatched bases: 9. The CDR3 DNA sequence: TGTGCCATCAGTGAGTCGACAGGGCGAGGAGGAGGCTACACCTTC. Translated, it gives CAISESTGRGGGYTF.

This clone was observed once. The rearrangement joins TRBV18 to TRBJ1-1; possibly TRBD1 for D (6 bases). Trimming left V 5 bases short and J 1 base short, with 17 bases between. The CDR3 loop spans 16 amino acids. Per the germline V gene, CDR1 is KGHSH and CDR2 is LQKENI. Here the CDR3 reads CASSTNRAQGNTEAFF. CDR3 nucleotide sequence: TGTGCCAGCTCAACTAACAGGGCCCAGGGGAACACTGAAGCTTTCTTT.